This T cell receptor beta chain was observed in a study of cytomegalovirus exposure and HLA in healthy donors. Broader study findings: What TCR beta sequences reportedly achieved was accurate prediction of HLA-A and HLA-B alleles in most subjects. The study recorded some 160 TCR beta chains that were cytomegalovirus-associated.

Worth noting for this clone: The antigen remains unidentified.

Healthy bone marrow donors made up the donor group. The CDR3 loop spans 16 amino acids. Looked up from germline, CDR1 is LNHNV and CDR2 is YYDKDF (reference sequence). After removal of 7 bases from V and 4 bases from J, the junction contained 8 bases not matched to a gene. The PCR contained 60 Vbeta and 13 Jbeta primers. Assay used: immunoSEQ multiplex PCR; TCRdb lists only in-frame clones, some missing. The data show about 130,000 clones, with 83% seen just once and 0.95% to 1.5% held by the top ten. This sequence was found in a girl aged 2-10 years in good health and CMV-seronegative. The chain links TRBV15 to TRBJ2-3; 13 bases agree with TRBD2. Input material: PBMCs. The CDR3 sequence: CATKGTSGTPSDTQYF. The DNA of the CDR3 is TGTGCCACCAAAGGGACTAGCGGGACCCCCTCAGATACGCAGTATTTT.